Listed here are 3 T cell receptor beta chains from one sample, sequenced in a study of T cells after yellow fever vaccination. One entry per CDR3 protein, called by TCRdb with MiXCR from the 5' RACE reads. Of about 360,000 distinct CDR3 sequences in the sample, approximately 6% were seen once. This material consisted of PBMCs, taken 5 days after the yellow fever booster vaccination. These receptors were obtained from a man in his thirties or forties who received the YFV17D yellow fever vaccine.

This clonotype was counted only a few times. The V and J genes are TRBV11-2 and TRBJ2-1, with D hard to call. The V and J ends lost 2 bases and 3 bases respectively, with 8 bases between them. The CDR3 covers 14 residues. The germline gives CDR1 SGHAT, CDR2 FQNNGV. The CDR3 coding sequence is TGTGCCAGCAGCTTATCAACCAGCTACAATGAGCAGTTCTTC. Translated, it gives CASSLSTSYNEQFF. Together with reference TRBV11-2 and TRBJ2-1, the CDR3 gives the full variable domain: EAGVAQSPRYKIIEKRQSVAFWCNPISGHATLYWYQQILGQGPKLLIQFQNNGVVDDSQLPKDRFSAERLKGVDSTLKIQPAKLEDSAVYLCASSLSTSYNEQFFGPGTRLTVL.

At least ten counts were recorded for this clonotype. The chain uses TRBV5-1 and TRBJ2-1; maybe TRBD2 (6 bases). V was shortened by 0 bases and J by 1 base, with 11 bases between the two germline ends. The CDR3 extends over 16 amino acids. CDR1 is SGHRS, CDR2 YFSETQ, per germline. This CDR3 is CASSLVSGESYNEQFF. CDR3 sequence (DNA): TGCGCCAGCAGCTTGGTATCGGGAGAATCCTACAATGAGCAGTTCTTC.

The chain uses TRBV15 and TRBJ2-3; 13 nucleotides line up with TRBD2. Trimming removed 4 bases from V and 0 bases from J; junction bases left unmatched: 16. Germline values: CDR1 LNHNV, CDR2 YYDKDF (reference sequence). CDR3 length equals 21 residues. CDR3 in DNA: TGTGCCACCAGCACTACTCGACCCGGGACTAGCGGGGCGAGTAGCACAGATACGCAGTATTTT. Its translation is CATSTTRPGTSGASSTDTQYF.